The present T cell receptor (beta chain) was sequenced within a study of blood T cell repertoires in COVID-19 (dated by TCRdb to the early 2020s). Regarding the research as a whole: Samples covering the acute and convalescent phases of COVID-19 were provided by collaborators in the United States, Italy and Spain. Subjects who had been exposed to COVID-19, were actively infected with it, or had recovered from it provided the deeply sampled blood TCRbeta repertoires that made up the dataset. Where HLA class I and class II types were available, the types were taken from metadata supplied by the sample provider, not from assay-based typing. The material from the prospective study consisted of cDNA or gDNA derived from T cells, B-cell-depleted T cells, or PBMCs. The repertoires were made available in a free public database intended to serve as a resource for research on the immune response to SARS-CoV-2. Samples came from the ongoing ImmuneRACE study (first 160 participants) plus 1,254 subjects from 6 global collaborators. The sample metadata nearly always contained a de-identified subject ID, COVID-19 status, age in years and sex. Beyond this particular receptor, the publication reports: The amount of clinical and demographic metadata varied by source and participant and was provided uncurated.

The germline V gene supplies CDR1 SGHAT and CDR2 FQNNGV. V is shortened by 1 base, J by 1 base, and the region joining them spans 11 bases. There are 15 amino acids in the CDR3, from cysteine to phenylalanine inclusive. Only CDR3 DNA remains: 45 bases, in frame from the first base. Whole blood was collected in K2EDTA tubes by collaborating institutions according to the institutions' own protocols. For TCRbeta analysis, collaborators shipped samples as frozen whole blood, isolated PBMCs, or DNA extracted from either of those sample types. In regard to this clone: It has no known antigen specificity. Per-nucleotide qualities are absent, and no much larger clonotype sits a single base away.

TCRbeta CDR3 regions were amplified from genomic DNA using the immunoSEQ Assay, a bias-controlled multiplex PCR. For the original study's pipeline: Within the assay, amplification of reference gene primers was used to estimate how many nucleated cells each sample contained. To quantify the absolute abundance of each unique TCRbeta CDR3 rearrangement, sequence reads were collapsed and filtered. For each sample, productive Simpson clonality was calculated as the square root of Simpson's diversity index over productive rearrangements. Held by TCRdb, this immuneACCESS table contains in-frame sequences only and omits some clones. Under half of the omission traces to an unresolved V gene where checked; the cause of the rest is unknown. D and trimming were read from the DNA, whereas the V and J calls and clone size are those reported in that table. A total of approximately 210,000 clones appear in this sample, approximately 90% of them only once. Of the sample, about 4.2% falls within the top ten clones.

Sequencing input: peripheral blood. This sequence was found in a human donor in a cohort sampled during active COVID-19. Here the chain combines TRBV11-2 and TRBJ2-7, with a tentative D gene TRBD2 over 6 matching bases. The DNA reads as follows: TGTGCCAGCAGCTTAGCTGGGACTTTATCCTACGAGCAGTACTTC. It translates to CASSLAGTLSYEQYF.